The 28 T cell receptor beta chains below all came from one sample that was sequenced in a study of shared clonotypes between healthy human individuals. The table came from immunoSEQ multiplex PCR; TCRdb's copy has only in-frame clones and leaves some out. The data contain about 2.3 million clones, 85% to 95% of them seen just once; the ten biggest clones take up 0.35% to 0.45%. What was sequenced was naive CD4+ T cells from PBMCs. Noted subset: CD45RA+ positively selected. These receptors all come from a man aged 18 to 30 in good health. Some clones in this sample may be carry-over from other donors' samples.

The V call is TRBV6-1, the J call TRBJ1-5, with TRBD1 identical over 8 bases. The CDR3 runs to 15 residues. Germline trimming cut 3 bases from V and 5 bases from J; bases unmatched to any gene: 6. Germline V lookup: CDR1 MNHNS, CDR2 SASEGT. The CDR3 DNA sequence: TGTGCCAGCAGTGAGTTTGGACAGGGCGATCAGCCCCAGCATTTT. Protein product: CASSEFGQGDQPQHF.

This clone appeared a single time. It is unclear where the CDR3 begins or ends on the DNA, so no DNA is shown, and the CDR3 is as TCRdb lists it. The V call is TRBV19, the J call TRBJ2-4. Germline V gives CDR1 LNHDA, CDR2 SQIVND (reference sequence). The CDR3 numbers 15 amino acids, ends counted. The CDR3 spells CASTSAGVAKNIQYF.

The rearrangement uses TRBV7-8 and TRBJ1-1, with D hard to call. Trimming left V 5 bases short and J 1 base short, with 5 bases between. The length of the CDR3 is 12 residues. CDR1 is SGHVS, CDR2 FQNEAQ, per germline. CDR3 protein: CASSHPNTEAFF. CDR3 bases: TGTGCCAGCAGCCATCCGAACACTGAAGCTTTCTTT.

Turning to this clone: Other DNA sequences in the same sample also yield this CDR3. This chain connects TRBV5-6 to TRBJ1-1; no definite D call. The CDR3 has 14 residues. The germline V gene has CDR1 SGHDT and CDR2 YYEEEE. Trimming removed 0 bases at V and 0 bases at J, with 6 bases between. The CDR3 DNA sequence: TGTGCCAGCAGCTTGGGTCCATTGAACACTGAAGCTTTCTTT. Translating gives CASSLGPLNTEAFF.

The chain is built from TRBV18 and TRBJ2-1; 8 bases agree with TRBD2. V lost 6 bases and J lost 3; bases outside the gene matches: 7. CDR3 length: 15 residues. Germline-derived CDR1 and CDR2 are KGHSH and LQKENI. This CDR3 is CASSQSGSLYNEQFF. The DNA of the CDR3 is TGTGCCAGCTCTCAAAGCGGGAGCCTCTACAATGAGCAGTTCTTC.

This chain joins TRBV4-2 and TRBJ2-1, with 16 bases aligning to TRBD2. The CDR3 runs 17 residues. CDR1 LGHNA and CDR2 YNFKEQ come from the germline V gene. J was trimmed by 6 bases and V by 0 bases; bases with no gene match: 2. Here the CDR3 DNA reads TGTGCCAGCAGCCAAGAAGGGACTAGCGGGAGGGCCAATGAGCAGTTCTTC. Translation gives CASSQEGTSGRANEQFF.

This chain uses TRBV18 with TRBJ1-2, with D unclear. V was trimmed by 0 bases and J by 1 base, leaving 12 bases between them. Germline lookup yields CDR1 KGHSH and CDR2 LQKENI. The CDR3 length is 16 residues. CDR3 sequence: CASSPPGTVHNYGYTF. For the CDR3, the DNA is TGTGCCAGCTCACCACCGGGAACGGTACATAACTATGGCTACACCTTC.

This clone was observed a single time. The chain links TRBV27 to TRBJ1-2; 9 bases are a match to TRBD1. Germline CDR1 and CDR2: MNHEY and SMNVEV (reference sequence). The CDR3 loop spans 13 amino acids. Germline trimming cut 5 bases from V and 7 bases from J; bases unmatched to any gene: 5. CDR3 in DNA: TGTGCCAGCAGTAACGACAGGGGGGCTGGCTACACCTTC. Amino acids: CASSNDRGAGYTF.

This chain links TRBV6-8 with TRBJ2-7; 14 positions agree with TRBD2. Trimming cost V 6 bases and J 3 bases; bases outside gene matches: 4. CDR1 MNHGY and CDR2 SAAAGT come from the germline V gene. The CDR3 is 15 residues long. This CDR3 is CASSKGTSGSYEQYF. The CDR3, as DNA: TGTGCCAGCAGCAAGGGGACTAGCGGGAGCTACGAGCAGTACTTC.

The rearrangement joins TRBV5-1 to TRBJ1-4; 11 bases align to TRBD1. The CDR3 runs to 18 residues. Germline assignment: CDR1 SGHRS and CDR2 YFSETQ. V lost 4 bases and J lost 4; bases outside the gene matches: 12. As DNA, the CDR3 is TGCGCCAGCAGCCCTACCGGGACAGGGGGGATCTTTAATGAAAAACTGTTTTTT. This sequence encodes CASSPTGTGGIFNEKLFF.

The CDR3: CASKRLAGGPNTGELFF. Here the CDR3 DNA reads TGCGCCAGCAAGAGGCTAGCGGGAGGACCGAACACCGGGGAGCTGTTTTTT. The chain joins TRBV5-1 to TRBJ2-2, with TRBD2 matching 11 bases. Germline CDR1 SGHRS, CDR2 YFSETQ. The junction had 7 bases not matched to a gene; V was cut back by 6 bases and J by 0 bases. CDR3 length: 17 residues.

This chain joins TRBV18 and TRBJ2-2; unclear D gene. The V and J ends lost 3 bases and 5 bases respectively, with 7 bases between them. Germline-derived CDR1 and CDR2 are KGHSH and LQKENI. The CDR3 length is 13 residues. CDR3: CASSPLGTGELFF. CDR3 nucleotide sequence: TGTGCCAGCTCACCGCTAGGAACCGGGGAGCTGTTTTTT.

This clone has a single count. The CDR3, as DNA: TGTGCCAGCAGCTTCCTAGCGGGAGTTCCAATGGATACGCAGTATTTT. Translating gives CASSFLAGVPMDTQYF. The rearrangement uses TRBV7-3 and TRBJ2-3; TRBD2 aligns across 10 bases. V shed 3 bases, J shed 6 bases, and the junction held 9 bases outside the gene matches. The CDR3 length is 16 residues. Germline V lookup: CDR1 SGHTA, CDR2 FQGTGA. Using reference TRBV7-3 and TRBJ2-3 for the parts outside the CDR3, the full variable domain is GAGVSQTPSNKVTEKGKYVELRCDPISGHTALYWYRQSLGQGPEFLIYFQGTGAADDSGLPNDRFFAVRPEGSVSTLKIQRTERGDSAVYLCASSFLAGVPMDTQYFGPGTRLTVL.

The rearrangement uses TRBV19 and TRBJ2-1; tentatively, D is TRBD2 (6 bases). V was cut by 4 bases and J by 0 bases, with 16 bases left in between. The CDR3 contains 17 residues. The germline CDR1 and CDR2 sequences are LNHDA and SQIVND (reference sequence). The DNA of the CDR3 is TGTGCCAGTAGTACCCTCGGTAGCGGTACCTCCTACAATGAGCAGTTCTTC. Its translation is CASSTLGSGTSYNEQFF. Using reference TRBV19 and TRBJ2-1 for the parts outside the CDR3, the full variable domain is DGGITQSPKYLFRKEGQNVTLSCEQNLNHDAMYWYRQDPGQGLRLIYYSQIVNDFQKGDIAEGYSVSREKKESFPLTVTSAQKNPTAFYLCASSTLGSGTSYNEQFFGPGTRLTVL.

V gene TRBV6-5 combines with J gene TRBJ2-7; the match to TRBD1 covers 8 bases. With V trimmed by 5 bases and J by 4 bases, 7 bases remained unmatched. Germline V lookup: CDR1 MNHEY, CDR2 SVGAGI. There are 14 residues in the CDR3. The CDR3 region has the DNA TGTGCCAGCAGTCGTTCAGGGACAGGTTACGAGCAGTACTTC. It translates to CASSRSGTGYEQYF.

This sequence joins TRBV2 and TRBJ2-2, with D perhaps TRBD2 (6 bases). Germline lookup yields CDR1 SNHLY and CDR2 FYNNEI. Trimming stripped 4 bases from V and 7 bases from J, with 16 bases between. The CDR3 is 15 amino acids. CDR3 nucleotides: TGTGCCAGCAGTGGGGCGGGACTCGCTAACGGGGAGCTGTTTTTT. This encodes CASSGAGLANGELFF.

The chain has TRBV29-1 and TRBJ2-3; either TRBD1 or TRBD2 may supply D (5 bases each). The V gene lost 3 bases and the J gene lost 4 bases, with 8 bases spanning the gap. Germline V gene lookup returns CDR1 SQVTM and CDR2 ANQGSEA. The CDR3 runs to 12 residues. The DNA of the CDR3 is TGCAGCGTTGATGGGGGACCAGATACGCAGTATTTT. It is translated as CSVDGGPDTQYF.

The V gene is TRBV10-3, the J gene TRBJ2-5; the match to TRBD1 covers 8 bases. Trimming took 6 bases from V and 7 from J; bases not matched to a gene: 13. Germline V lookup: CDR1 ENHRY, CDR2 SYGVKD. The CDR3 spans 15 residues. The CDR3 reads CAISSLRGQVWTQYF. CDR3 DNA: TGTGCCATCAGCTCTCTCCGGGGACAGGTGTGGACCCAGTACTTC.

The rearrangement uses TRBV11-2 and TRBJ2-7; 9 nucleotides match TRBD1. This CDR3 spans 15 amino acids. CDR1 SGHAT and CDR2 FQNNGV come from the germline V gene. Trimming at V came to 5 bases and at J to 2 bases, leaving 7 bases not matched to a gene. CDR3 coding DNA: TGTGCCAGCAGCCCTGGACAGGGGTTTCCCTACGAGCAGTACTTC. Amino acids: CASSPGQGFPYEQYF.

V is TRBV28 and J is TRBJ2-5; unclear D gene. Trimming removed 6 bases from V and 2 bases from J, with 7 bases in between. Per the germline V gene, CDR1 is MDHEN and CDR2 is SYDVKM. This CDR3 contains 12 residues. The CDR3 DNA reads TGTGCCAGCAGCGAACTACAAGAGACCCAGTACTTC. It encodes CASSELQETQYF.

CDR3 sequence (DNA): TGCGCCAGCAGCCCGGGACTAGCGAAAGATACGCAGTATTTT. It translates to CASSPGLAKDTQYF. This chain links TRBV5-1 with TRBJ2-3; TRBD2 agrees at 10 bases. CDR3 length: 14 amino acids. V was pared by 4 bases and J by 5 bases, with 4 bases of the junction left unmatched. From germline, CDR1 is SGHRS and CDR2 YFSETQ.

The CDR3 region has the DNA TGTGCCAGCAGCCCCGGGACAAACTCATACAATGAGCAGTTCTTC. The encoded protein is CASSPGTNSYNEQFF. This sequence joins TRBV7-9 and TRBJ2-1; tentative D call: TRBD1 (6 bases). This CDR3 spans 15 amino acids. With 5 bases removed from V and 4 bases from J, the gap between germline ends came to 15 bases. In germline, CDR1 is SEHNR, CDR2 FQNEAQ (reference sequence).

J is TRBJ2-7 and V is TRBV7-8; tentative D call: TRBD2 (5 bases). Trimming left V 5 bases short and J 5 bases short, with 13 bases between. This CDR3 is built from 13 residues. Germline loops: CDR1 SGHVS, CDR2 FQNEAQ. For the CDR3, the DNA is TGTGCCAGCAGCAGCCGGAGGTTCGACGAGCAGTACTTC. It translates to CASSSRRFDEQYF.

This clone appeared a single time. This chain joins TRBV7-3 and TRBJ2-2; D not certain. The CDR3 has 16 residues. The V end lost 3 bases, the J end lost 7 bases, and 18 bases lay between the germline ends. Looked up from germline, CDR1 is SGHTA and CDR2 is FQGTGA. CDR3 loop: CASSFGPSKQIGELFF. The CDR3 DNA is TGTGCCAGCAGCTTTGGCCCTAGTAAGCAAATCGGGGAGCTGTTTTTT. The full variable domain, completed using reference TRBV7-3 and TRBJ2-2, is GAGVSQTPSNKVTEKGKYVELRCDPISGHTALYWYRQSLGQGPEFLIYFQGTGAADDSGLPNDRFFAVRPEGSVSTLKIQRTERGDSAVYLCASSFGPSKQIGELFFGEGSRLTVL.

The chain uses TRBV28 and TRBJ2-1; TRBD2 might be the D (6 bases). The CDR3 spans 18 residues. CDR1 MDHEN and CDR2 SYDVKM come from the germline V gene. With 4 bases removed from V and 2 bases from J, the gap between germline ends came to 21 bases. The CDR3 region has the DNA TGTGCCAGCAGTTCCCCCTCCGTAGGACTACGGACCTACAATGAGCAGTTCTTC. Amino acid sequence: CASSSPSVGLRTYNEQFF.

This chain joins TRBV5-1 and TRBJ1-4; D unclear. Germline V CDR1 and CDR2: SGHRS, YFSETQ. CDR3 length equals 14 residues. V lost 4 bases and J 4 bases, leaving 11 bases between the germline ends. This chain's CDR3 is CASSKGLDNEKLFF. The DNA of the CDR3 is TGCGCCAGCAGCAAGGGTTTGGATAATGAAAAACTGTTTTTT.

The chain combines TRBV7-2 with TRBJ2-1; 9 bases are shared with TRBD2. CDR3 length equals 14 residues. J lost 7 bases, V lost 5 bases, and 6 bases had no gene match. Germline CDR1 is SGHTA and CDR2 is FQGNSA. CDR3 loop: CASSPGTSKNEQFF. CDR3 bases: TGTGCCAGCAGCCCCGGGACTAGCAAAAATGAGCAGTTCTTC. Full variable domain (rest looked up from reference TRBV7-2 and TRBJ2-1): GAGVSQSPSNKVTEKGKDVELRCDPISGHTALYWYRQSLGQGLEFLIYFQGNSAPDKSGLPSDRFSAERTGGSVSTLTIQRTQQEDSAVYLCASSPGTSKNEQFFGPGTRLTVL.

V usage is TRBV30 and J usage is TRBJ2-7; no clear D. Trimming cost V 2 bases and J 3 bases, with 14 bases left between them. CDR1 GTSNPN and CDR2 SVGIG come from the germline V gene (reference sequence). The CDR3 spans 14 residues. In DNA, the CDR3 is TGTGCCTGGAGTTTTTCGTCCGGATTCTACGAGCAGTACTTC. Translating gives CAWSFSSGFYEQYF.